The 11 T cell receptor beta chains below were found in one sample sequenced in a study of T cells after somatic rescue of genetic block. Libraries were prepared by immunoSEQ multiplex PCR; TCRdb keeps only in-frame clonotypes and omits some of them. The sample has approximately 71,000 clones, roughly 92% seen once. The source material was peripheral blood mononuclear cells (PBMCs). Source of these receptors: a man between 35 and 55 years old.

The V gene is TRBV5-5, the J gene TRBJ1-5; D unresolved. Per germline, CDR1 SGHKS and CDR2 YYEKEE (reference sequence). Trimming cost V 0 bases and J 4 bases, with 8 bases left between them. This CDR3 contains 14 residues. The CDR3 nucleotides are TGTGCCAGCAGCTTGGTGGCTAGGAATCAGCCCCAGCATTTT. Its protein product is CASSLVARNQPQHF.

V gene TRBV19 combines with J gene TRBJ2-5; TRBD1 might be the D (5 bases). The CDR3 sequence is 17 residues long. Trimming left V 3 bases short and J 4 bases short, with 21 bases between. Germline CDR1 LNHDA, CDR2 SQIVND (reference sequence). As DNA, the CDR3 is TGTGCCAGTAGTATCCTACCTTTTGGGGTGGGGCCAGAGACCCAGTACTTC. Translation gives CASSILPFGVGPETQYF.

The rearrangement joins TRBV4-1 to TRBJ2-7; D is perhaps TRBD1 (5 bases). The CDR3 totals 17 residues. Trimming left V 0 bases short and J 3 bases short, with 18 bases between. The germline V gene encodes CDR1 MGHRA and CDR2 YSYEKL. The CDR3 is CASSQDILAGPIYEQYF. As DNA, the CDR3 is TGCGCCAGCAGCCAAGATATTTTGGCAGGGCCAATCTACGAGCAGTACTTC.

This clone was picked up a small number of times. This sequence joins TRBV27 and TRBJ1-1, with 7 bases matching TRBD1. The germline V gene has CDR1 MNHEY and CDR2 SMNVEV (reference sequence). The CDR3 is 14 amino acids. With 4 bases clipped from V and 7 bases from J, the junction kept 9 bases outside the gene matches. The CDR3 DNA follows: TGTGCCAGCAGTTCCCTACAGGGGTTGGGTGAAGCTTTCTTT. It translates to CASSSLQGLGEAFF.

The chain carries TRBV6-1 and TRBJ1-6, with 9 bases lining up with TRBD1. V trimming: 8 bases; J trimming: 6 bases; junction bases outside the gene matches: 8. CDR3 length: 15 amino acids. The germline V gene encodes CDR1 MNHNS and CDR2 SASEGT. The CDR3 DNA follows: TGTGCCAGCCATATGACAGGGGGGAGTAATTCACCCCTCCACTTT. Translating it yields CASHMTGGSNSPLHF.

Written as DNA, the CDR3 is TGTGCCAGCAGCTTTAGCGTAGCGGGCACAGATACGCAGTATTTT. This encodes CASSFSVAGTDTQYF. V is TRBV7-3 and J is TRBJ2-3; possibly TRBD2 for D (6 bases). Trimming removed 3 bases from V and 1 base from J, with 11 bases in between. Germline CDR1 is SGHTA and CDR2 is FQGTGA. This CDR3 contains 15 residues. The full variable domain, in which reference TRBV7-3 and TRBJ2-3 provide the parts outside the CDR3, is GAGVSQTPSNKVTEKGKYVELRCDPISGHTALYWYRQSLGQGPEFLIYFQGTGAADDSGLPNDRFFAVRPEGSVSTLKIQRTERGDSAVYLCASSFSVAGTDTQYFGPGTRLTVL.

The J gene is TRBJ2-3, the V gene TRBV11-2; a weak D match, TRBD2 (6 bases). This CDR3 contains 17 residues. In germline, CDR1 is SGHAT, CDR2 FQNNGV. The germline V and J ends were trimmed by 3 bases and 6 bases, with 22 bases remaining between them. Here the CDR3 DNA reads TGTGCCAGCAGCTTGGGGGGTCGGCCCGATGGAGGTGATACGCAGTATTTT. Translated: CASSLGGRPDGGDTQYF.

The CDR3 sequence: CASSASLNEQFF. Written as DNA, the CDR3 is TGCGCCAGCAGCGCTTCACTCAATGAGCAGTTCTTC. The chain employs TRBV5-1 and TRBJ2-1; D not resolved. V was clipped by 4 bases and J by 6 bases, with 8 bases between them. CDR1 is SGHRS and CDR2 is YFSETQ in the germline V gene. This CDR3 is 12 amino acids long.

The chain combines TRBV19 with TRBJ2-7, with 10 bases that match TRBD2. Germline trimming cut 2 bases from V and 2 bases from J; bases unmatched to any gene: 3. Per the germline V gene, CDR1 is LNHDA and CDR2 is SQIVND (reference sequence). This CDR3 comprises 15 residues. In DNA form, the CDR3 reads TGTGCCAGTAGTATATGGCTAGCGGGGGCCTACGAGCAGTACTTC. This gives the protein CASSIWLAGAYEQYF.

The sample holds one count of this clone. The J gene is TRBJ2-7, the V gene TRBV11-2; D remains ambiguous. Germline CDR1 SGHAT, CDR2 FQNNGV. The ends were cut back, 1 base at V and 4 bases at J, with 11 bases in the middle. This CDR3 is built from 14 residues. The DNA for the CDR3 is TGTGCCAGCAGCTTAGCAGGACCTTGGTACGAGCAGTACTTC. It specifies CASSLAGPWYEQYF.

The CDR3 nucleotides are TGTGCCAGCAGTGACTTGGGGACTAGCGGGAGAGGGCAGTTCTTC. Translated, it gives CASSDLGTSGRGQFF. This chain links TRBV6-4 with TRBJ2-1; TRBD2 agrees at 14 bases. Per the germline V gene, CDR1 is MRHNA and CDR2 is SNTAGT. V shed 1 base, J shed 12 bases, and the junction held 5 bases outside the gene matches. There are 15 residues in the CDR3.